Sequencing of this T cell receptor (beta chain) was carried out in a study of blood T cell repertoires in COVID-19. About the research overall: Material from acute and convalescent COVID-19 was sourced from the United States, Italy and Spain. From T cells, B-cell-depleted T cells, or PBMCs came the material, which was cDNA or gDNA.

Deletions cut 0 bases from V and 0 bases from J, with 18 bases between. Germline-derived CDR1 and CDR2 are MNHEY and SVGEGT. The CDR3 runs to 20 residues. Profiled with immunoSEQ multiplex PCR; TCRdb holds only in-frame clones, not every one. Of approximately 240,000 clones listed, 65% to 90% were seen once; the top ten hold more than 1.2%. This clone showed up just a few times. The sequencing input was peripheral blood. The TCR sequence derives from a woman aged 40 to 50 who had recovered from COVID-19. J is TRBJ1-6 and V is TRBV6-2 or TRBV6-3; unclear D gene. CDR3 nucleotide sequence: TGTGCCAGCAGTTACTCTACGGACTCGCATCTCGACTCCTATAATTCACCCCTCCACTTT. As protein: CASSYSTDSHLDSYNSPLHF.